What follows are 28 T cell receptor beta chains derived from one specimen sequenced in a study of T-cell reconstitution after alpha-beta-depleted transplantation in children. Preparing the TCRbeta library involved the use of unique molecular identifiers. TCRdb used MiXCR to reprocess the PCR reads, holding one entry per CDR3 protein. Among fewer than 700,000 distinct CDR3 sequences, about an eighth were seen once, and the ten largest hold over 2%. Source: PBMCs, mostly from graft donor cells, taken 360 days after TCRalphabeta/CD19-depleted stem cell transplant. The receptors shown here come from a male patient younger than 18 who had a stem cell transplant for acute myeloid leukemia, so the T cells may come from the graft donor.

This rearrangement joins TRBV15 to TRBJ1-1, with D possibly TRBD1 on 6 matching bases. V gave up 5 bases and J gave up 2 bases, with 18 bases separating them. Germline lookup yields CDR1 LNHNV and CDR2 YYDKDF (reference sequence). The CDR3 extends over 16 amino acids. The CDR3 sequence: CATSPGTTPFNTEAFF. CDR3 sequence (DNA): TGTGCCACCAGCCCAGGGACAACTCCTTTCAACACTGAAGCTTTCTTT.

This clonotype occurred many times. This chain joins TRBV29-1 and TRBJ2-7, with no clear D. The ends were cut back, 4 bases at V and 3 bases at J, with 10 bases in the middle. Germline V lookup: CDR1 SQVTM, CDR2 ANQGSEA. The CDR3 totals 12 residues. The CDR3 nucleotides read TGCAGCGTTGGTTCTAACTTCTACGAGCAGTACTTC. As protein: CSVGSNFYEQYF.

Notes on this clonotype: Given the absence of the conserved phenylalanine or tryptophan at the CDR3 end, a read error is likely. No DNA is shown, since the ends of the CDR3 on it are uncertain; the CDR3 is the one TCRdb lists. J is TRBJ2-7 and V is TRBV19; the table's TRBD1 call for D was not verified on the DNA. The germline V gene has CDR1 LNHDA and CDR2 SQIVND (reference sequence). Inclusive of both ends, the CDR3 amounts to 11 amino acids. The CDR3 is CASSSGQGSTL.

This clonotype was counted a few times. This sequence joins TRBV20-1 and TRBJ2-7; 9 positions agree with TRBD2. V shed 2 bases, J shed 4 bases, and the junction held 6 bases outside the gene matches. CDR3 length: 14 residues. Germline values: CDR1 DFQATT, CDR2 SNEGSKA (reference sequence). CDR3 in amino acids: CSARWSGRLYEQYF. The CDR3 DNA follows: TGCAGTGCTAGATGGAGCGGGAGGTTATACGAGCAGTACTTC.

As to this clonotype: Sequence at one end of the junction differs from germline and may be a read error. This chain connects TRBV3-1 to TRBJ2-1; D possibly corresponds to TRBD2 (5 bases). CDR1 LGHDT and CDR2 YNNKEL come from the germline V gene (reference sequence). The CDR3 has 15 residues. The CDR3 loop is CASIQGKAARNEQFF. The CDR3 DNA reads as TGTGCCAGCATCCAAGGGAAAGCGGCTAGAAATGAGCAGTTCTTC.

The V and J genes are TRBV11-2 and TRBJ2-3; 15 bases map to TRBD2. With V trimmed by 3 bases and J by 2 bases, 6 bases remained unmatched. Germline lookup yields CDR1 SGHAT and CDR2 FQNNGV. CDR3 length: 18 amino acids. CDR3 sequence (DNA): TGTGCCAGCAGCTTCTACCGGACTAGCGGGAGGGTCACAGATACGCAGTATTTT. Amino acid sequence: CASSFYRTSGRVTDTQYF.

This clonotype has a count of ten or more. The chain uses TRBV5-1 and TRBJ2-7; 8 nucleotides match TRBD2. After removal of 1 base from V and 3 bases from J, the junction contained 12 bases not matched to a gene. This CDR3 comprises 17 residues. In germline, CDR1 is SGHRS, CDR2 YFSETQ. CDR3 DNA: TGCGCCAGCAGCTTGCGAGCGGGAGAACAGATATTCTACGAGCAGTACTTC. Protein sequence: CASSLRAGEQIFYEQYF.

The table lists this clonotype with a few counts. The chain combines TRBV6-2 or TRBV6-3 with TRBJ2-3, with D maybe TRBD1 (6 bases). Germline V gene data show CDR1 as MNHEY and CDR2 as SVGEGT. There are 12 residues in the CDR3. V was cut by 6 bases and J by 8 bases, with 12 bases left in between. CDR3 sequence (DNA): TGTGCCAGCAGCCAGGGGTCGGCTACGCAGTATTTT. As protein: CASSQGSATQYF.

J is TRBJ2-2 and V is TRBV28; D is uncertain. Germline CDR1 and CDR2: MDHEN and SYDVKM. The germline V and J ends were trimmed by 6 bases and 4 bases, with 18 bases remaining between them. The CDR3 spans 16 residues. The CDR3: CASRTDFPGFTGELFF. CDR3 DNA sequence: TGTGCCAGCAGGACCGACTTCCCCGGGTTCACCGGGGAGCTGTTTTTT.

This clonotype was counted between two and nine times. The rearrangement links TRBV12-3 or TRBV12-4 to TRBJ1-5; a weak D match, TRBD1 (6 bases). The CDR3 consists of 17 residues. Trimming pared 6 bases from V and 0 bases from J, leaving 18 bases between. CDR3 coding DNA: TGTGCCAGCAGGCCTCGTGGGGGCAGCCATAGCAATCAGCCCCAGCATTTT. Translation: CASRPRGGSHSNQPQHF.

This clonotype was observed at least ten times. The chain is built from TRBV6-1 and TRBJ2-7; maybe TRBD2 (6 bases). Trimming pared 10 bases from V and 0 bases from J, leaving 16 bases between. The CDR3 sequence is 14 residues long. The germline V gene has CDR1 MNHNS and CDR2 SASEGT. The CDR3 DNA reads TGTGCCACTACGACGGGGGAGTTCTCCTACGAGCAGTACTTC. Translated, it gives CATTTGEFSYEQYF.

This chain joins TRBV20-1 and TRBJ1-1; 9 bases match TRBD1. V dropped 1 base and J dropped 10; count of bases not matched to a gene: 16. This CDR3 comprises 16 residues. The germline gives CDR1 DFQATT, CDR2 SNEGSKA (reference sequence). The CDR3 DNA is TGCAGTGCTAGAGCCGAAGGGGGGGGACAGGGAAGGGCAGCTTTCTTT. It encodes CSARAEGGGQGRAAFF.

The V call is TRBV12-3 or TRBV12-4, the J call TRBJ2-5; 7 bases fit TRBD1. V trimming: 5 bases; J trimming: 3 bases; junction bases outside the gene matches: 6. The CDR3 runs to 14 residues. Written as DNA, the CDR3 is TGTGCCAGCAGTCCCTGGGGACAGAAAGAGACCCAGTACTTC. Translation: CASSPWGQKETQYF.

This clonotype was counted a single time. V gene TRBV20-1 combines with J gene TRBJ2-5; D is tentatively TRBD1 or TRBD2 (5 bases each). The CDR3 consists of 17 residues. V lost 6 bases and J 1 base, leaving 24 bases between the germline ends. The germline V gene has CDR1 DFQATT and CDR2 SNEGSKA (reference sequence). The CDR3 DNA follows: TGCAGTGCCCAATTTTACCCGGGACCGTTTTTCCAAGAGACCCAGTACTTC. Translation: CSAQFYPGPFFQETQYF.

Worth noting for this clonotype: A single base separates this from a much larger clone, so it may be a read error. The J gene is TRBJ2-1, the V gene TRBV6-2 or TRBV6-3, with 7 positions matching TRBD1. V trimming: 7 bases; J trimming: 0 bases; junction bases outside the gene matches: 3. This CDR3 has 14 amino acids. Germline CDR1 reads MNHEY; CDR2 reads SVGEGT. The CDR3 sequence is CASMGQSSYNEQFF. Here the CDR3 DNA reads TGTGCCAGCATGGGACAGAGCTCCTACAATGAGCAGTTCTTC.

The CDR3 nucleotides are TGTGCCAGCAGTATTTGGACGGGGCCCAGCACAGATACGCAGTATTTT. Amino acids: CASSIWTGPSTDTQYF. The chain has TRBV6-1 and TRBJ2-3; tentatively, D is TRBD1 or TRBD2 (5 bases each). The V and J ends lost 5 bases and 0 bases respectively, with 15 bases between them. CDR1 and CDR2 from the germline V gene are MNHNS and SASEGT. This CDR3 region has 16 residues.

The genes are TRBV28 and TRBJ2-7; D might be TRBD1 (5 bases). CDR1 is MDHEN and CDR2 is SYDVKM in the germline V gene. V lost 6 bases and J lost 2, with 17 bases in between. The CDR3 is 15 residues long. In DNA form, the CDR3 reads TGTGCCAGCAGCCTCAGGACACCGCCAGCCTACGAGCAGTACTTC. It yields the protein CASSLRTPPAYEQYF. The full variable domain, with the rest looked up from reference TRBV28 and TRBJ2-7, is DVKVTQSSRYLVKRTGEKVFLECVQDMDHENMFWYRQDPGLGLRLIYFSYDVKMKEKGDIPEGYSVSREKKERFSLILESASTNQTSMYLCASSLRTPPAYEQYFGPGTRLTVT.

The count of this clonotype is one. The chain combines TRBV5-1 with TRBJ2-1, with D perhaps being TRBD1 or TRBD2 (8 bases each). Germline V gene lookup returns CDR1 SGHRS and CDR2 YFSETQ. The V end lost 2 bases, the J end lost 8 bases, and 29 bases lay between the germline ends. CDR3 length: 19 residues. CDR3 in DNA: TGCGCCAGCAGCTTCCGGGGGGGGGATGGGACAGGCCGAATTCATGAGCAGTTCTTC. This translates into CASSFRGGDGTGRIHEQFF.

The sample holds a few counts of this clonotype. The chain combines TRBV5-8 with TRBJ2-2, with a possible D match to TRBD2 (5 bases). The V end was cut by 2 bases, the J end by 0 bases, with 8 bases between. This CDR3 region has 15 residues. Germline V gives CDR1 SGHTS, CDR2 YDEGEE. Here the CDR3 reads CASSFRLSNTGELFF. The CDR3 nucleotides are TGTGCCAGCAGCTTTCGACTATCGAACACCGGGGAGCTGTTTTTT.

This clonotype was found a few times. The chain is built from TRBV6-2 or TRBV6-3 and TRBJ2-2, with D maybe TRBD2 (5 bases). Looked up from germline, CDR1 is MNHEY and CDR2 is SVGEGT. CDR3 length: 16 amino acids. Trimming pared 6 bases from V and 0 bases from J, leaving 14 bases between. CDR3 sequence reads: CASSPEGFANTGELFF. DNA of the CDR3: TGTGCCAGCAGCCCCGAGGGCTTCGCGAACACCGGGGAGCTGTTTTTT.

J is TRBJ2-7 and V is TRBV6-5; D gene unclear. This CDR3 is 17 amino acids long. CDR1 is MNHEY, CDR2 SVGAGI, per germline. V was pared by 0 bases and J by 3 bases, with 18 bases between. CDR3 protein: CASSYSDLSYPNYEQYF. In DNA, the CDR3 is TGTGCCAGCAGTTACTCTGACTTATCCTACCCAAACTACGAGCAGTACTTC.

This chain uses TRBV20-1 with TRBJ2-3, with a possible D match to TRBD2 (6 bases). Germline loops: CDR1 DFQATT, CDR2 SNEGSKA (reference sequence). The V gene lost 6 bases and the J gene lost 2 bases, with 21 bases spanning the gap. The CDR3 loop spans 16 amino acids. For the CDR3, the DNA is TGCAGTGCCTCCCGGCGCCTTGGAGGGCCCACAGATACGCAGTATTTT. Protein sequence: CSASRRLGGPTDTQYF.

V is TRBV6-2 or TRBV6-3 and J is TRBJ2-7; 8 bases fit TRBD1. Per the germline V gene, CDR1 is MNHEY and CDR2 is SVGEGT. The ends lost 2 bases at V and 2 bases at J; junction bases unmatched: 8. The length of the CDR3 is 16 residues. The CDR3 DNA reads as TGTGCCAGCAGTTACCCTACACGGACAGGGACCTACGAGCAGTACTTC. Residues: CASSYPTRTGTYEQYF.

This chain connects TRBV10-3 to TRBJ2-1; 11 bases align to TRBD2. The CDR3 extends over 16 amino acids. Germline CDR1 is ENHRY and CDR2 is SYGVKD. The junction had 5 bases not matched to a gene; V was cut back by 4 bases and J by 3 bases. CDR3 region: CAISGGGTSGYNEQFF. CDR3 in DNA: TGTGCCATCAGTGGGGGGGGGACTAGCGGCTACAATGAGCAGTTCTTC.

The genes are TRBV6-1 and TRBJ2-1; D is uncertain. Trimming pared 4 bases from V and 0 bases from J, leaving 10 bases between. This CDR3 has 15 residues. CDR1 is MNHNS, CDR2 SASEGT, per germline. The CDR3 DNA sequence: TGTGCCAGCAGTGGCCCTCCAAGCTCCTACAATGAGCAGTTCTTC. Its translation is CASSGPPSSYNEQFF.

The rearrangement links TRBV12-3 or TRBV12-4 to TRBJ2-7, with 7 bases aligning to TRBD1. Trimming cost V 7 bases and J 2 bases; bases outside gene matches: 8. The CDR3 loop spans 14 amino acids. The CDR3 coding sequence is TGTGCCAGCACTCTCGATAGGGGGCCCTACGAGCAGTACTTC. Its protein is CASTLDRGPYEQYF.

This clonotype appeared a few times. CDR3 protein: CASSFGRASHSYEQYF. In DNA form, the CDR3 reads TGTGCCAGCAGTTTTGGGAGGGCCTCCCATTCCTACGAGCAGTACTTC. The chain recombines TRBV28 with TRBJ2-7; 7 bases are shared with TRBD2. The CDR3 covers 16 residues. Trimming took 3 bases from V and 1 from J; bases not matched to a gene: 9. Germline CDR1 MDHEN, CDR2 SYDVKM.

In its sample, this clonotype was seen many times. V gene TRBV7-2 combines with J gene TRBJ2-3; 7 nucleotides align to TRBD2. Germline values: CDR1 SGHTA, CDR2 FQGNSA. There are 15 residues in the CDR3. V gave up 4 bases and J gave up 4 bases; unmatched junction bases: 8. CDR3 amino acids: CASSSEAGRADTQYF. CDR3 DNA: TGTGCCAGCAGCTCGGAAGCGGGGAGGGCAGATACGCAGTATTTT.